The entry below gives a single TCR beta chain sequence along with its context. Antigen unknown. The sample is drawn from a study of T cell responses to AZD1222 COVID-19 vaccine. Study conclusions and caveats: Repertoires were collected only later (after the peak T cell response had occurred). In a largely white British group with more females than males, clonal diversity was possibly underestimated.

Profiled with immunoSEQ multiplex PCR; TCRdb holds only in-frame clones, not every one. The table has about 100,000 clones, 75% to 95% seen once. Trimming removed 3 bases at V and 6 bases at J, with 16 bases between. This CDR3 is built from 14 residues. Germline assignment: CDR1 SGHDT and CDR2 YYEEEE. Sample: peripheral blood, taken 28 days after the second AZD1222 dose. The rearrangement links TRBV5-6 to TRBJ2-7; weak D call: TRBD1 (5 bases). The source of this sequence is an adult who received the AZD1222 COVID-19 vaccine. DNA of the CDR3: TGTGCCAGCAGCTCCAGCCCCAGGGCTGGCGAGCAGTACTTC. Its translation: CASSSSPRAGEQYF.